The 22 T cell receptor beta chains listed next were all sequenced from one sample in a study of lymphopenia after photon versus proton radiotherapy. Data came from immunoSEQ multiplex PCR; TCRdb stores just in-frame clones and leaves some out. This table holds 30,000 to 35,000 clones, roughly nine tenths found once. The sample here was peripheral blood, taken from a patient treated with proton-based radiotherapy. These receptors came from a woman aged 70-85 years with pancreatic cancer. Some clones in this sample may be carry-over from other donors' samples.

This chain uses TRBV4-3 with TRBJ2-3; D is possibly TRBD2 (6 bases). In germline, CDR1 is LGHNA, CDR2 YSLEER. With 0 bases removed from V and 0 bases from J, the gap between germline ends came to 19 bases. This CDR3 has 19 residues. For the CDR3, the DNA is TGCGCCAGCAGCCAAGATTTAATGTGGGGCGGGGAGAGCACAGATACGCAGTATTTT. The encoded protein is CASSQDLMWGGESTDTQYF.

The gene calls are TRBV27 and TRBJ2-7, with a weak D call TRBD1 (6 bases). The CDR3 is 15 amino acids. The V gene's germline CDR1 is MNHEY and CDR2 SMNVEV (reference sequence). The V end was cut by 0 bases, the J end by 7 bases, with 16 bases between. DNA of the CDR3: TGTGCCAGCAGTTTATCCCAGGACAGATTTAGAGAGCAGTACTTC. Translating it yields CASSLSQDRFREQYF.

V is TRBV30 and J is TRBJ2-1; 9 nucleotides match TRBD2. This CDR3 region has 14 residues. V trimming: 5 bases; J trimming: 8 bases; junction bases outside the gene matches: 10. Germline assignment: CDR1 GTSNPN and CDR2 SVGIG (reference sequence). The CDR3 DNA follows: TGTGCCTGGGCCGATAGCGGGAGACGCTATGAGCAGTTCTTC. Its protein product is CAWADSGRRYEQFF.

The V gene is TRBV27, the J gene TRBJ1-2; no firm D call. The CDR3 covers 13 residues. V dropped 5 bases and J dropped 4 bases, with 11 bases sitting between them. Per germline, CDR1 MNHEY and CDR2 SMNVEV (reference sequence). In DNA, the CDR3 is TGTGCCAGCAGTCAACTCCCGAGCTATGGCTACACCTTC. This codes for CASSQLPSYGYTF.

This chain connects TRBV19 to TRBJ2-3; 8 nucleotides match TRBD1. The length of the CDR3 is 14 residues. Germline assignment: CDR1 LNHDA and CDR2 SQIVND (reference sequence). V lost 6 bases to trimming and J lost 1 base; unmatched junction nucleotides: 3. The CDR3 region has the DNA TGTGCCAGTAGACCGACAGGGGGCACAGATACGCAGTATTTT. Protein sequence: CASRPTGGTDTQYF.

The chain links TRBV7-2 to TRBJ2-1, with D possibly TRBD2 on 6 matching bases. The CDR3 covers 15 residues. The ends were cut back, 1 base at V and 8 bases at J, with 15 bases in the middle. CDR1 is SGHTA, CDR2 FQGNSA, per germline. This chain's CDR3 is CASSLDGRIADEQFF. CDR3 coding DNA: TGTGCCAGCAGCTTAGACGGGAGAATAGCCGATGAGCAGTTCTTC.

For this clone: One junction end does not reproduce the germline sequence, and a read error may be involved. The CDR3 here is CASSWGREGHF. DNA of the CDR3: TGTGCCAGCAGCTGGGGACGGGAAGGACACTTC. The chain has TRBV6-5 and TRBJ2-7, with D perhaps assigned TRBD1 or TRBD2 (5 bases each). The length of the CDR3 is 11 residues. Germline CDR1 reads MNHEY; CDR2 reads SVGAGI.

This chain connects TRBV19 to TRBJ2-7; maybe TRBD1 (6 bases). The CDR3 contains 13 residues. Trimming left V 6 bases short and J 5 bases short, with 14 bases between. Looked up from germline, CDR1 is LNHDA and CDR2 is SQIVND (reference sequence). DNA for the CDR3: TGTGCCAGTAGACTGAGGGGGATGGACGAGCAGTACTTC. This encodes CASRLRGMDEQYF.

The genes are TRBV27 and TRBJ2-3; unclear D gene. V lost 3 bases and J 4 bases, leaving 5 bases between the germline ends. The CDR3 runs 12 residues. Germline V gene sequence: CDR1 MNHEY, CDR2 SMNVEV (reference sequence). The CDR3 protein is CASSFASDTQYF. DNA for the CDR3: TGTGCCAGCAGTTTCGCTTCAGATACGCAGTATTTT.

The J gene is TRBJ1-1, the V gene TRBV4-1; 8 bases are shared with TRBD1. The CDR3 consists of 14 residues. CDR1 is MGHRA and CDR2 is YSYEKL in the germline V gene. V lost 1 base to trimming and J lost 5 bases; unmatched junction nucleotides: 3. The CDR3 region is CASSQAGGETEAFF. Written as DNA, the CDR3 is TGCGCCAGCAGCCAAGCAGGGGGCGAGACTGAAGCTTTCTTT.

Turning to this clone: One junction end does not reproduce the germline sequence, and a read error may be involved. V is TRBV7-7 and J is TRBJ2-1; TRBD1 is a possible D gene (5 bases). The CDR3 is made up of 13 amino acids. Germline CDR1 SSHAT, CDR2 FNYEAQ (reference sequence). DNA for the CDR3: TGTGCTAGCAGCTTAGGGGACTACAATGAGCAGTTCTTC. Translated: CASSLGDYNEQFF.

V is TRBV13 and J is TRBJ2-7, with D unresolved. This CDR3 is built from 17 residues. V gave up 5 bases and J gave up 7 bases, with 27 bases separating them. Per germline, CDR1 PRHDT and CDR2 FYEKMQ (reference sequence). The CDR3 protein is CASSPFLTRQERFEQYF. CDR3 bases: TGTGCCAGCAGCCCCTTCCTCACCCGGCAGGAGCGCTTTGAGCAGTACTTC.

The J gene is TRBJ1-2, the V gene TRBV20-1; unclear D gene. Germline CDR1 reads DFQATT; CDR2 reads SNEGSKA (reference sequence). The ends were cut back, 4 bases at V and 6 bases at J, with 6 bases in the middle. CDR3 length: 10 residues. The CDR3 loop is CSATADGYTF. CDR3 sequence (DNA): TGCAGTGCTACAGCGGATGGCTACACCTTC.

The J gene is TRBJ2-7, the V gene TRBV4-2; D perhaps matches TRBD2 (6 bases). Germline V CDR1 and CDR2: LGHNA, YNFKEQ. This CDR3 contains 13 residues. The germline V and J ends were trimmed by 4 bases and 7 bases, with 14 bases remaining between them. CDR3 region: CASSPLVGGEQYF. CDR3 bases: TGTGCCAGCAGCCCCTTAGTAGGAGGGGAGCAGTACTTC.

The chain has TRBV11-2 and TRBJ2-1, with D unresolved. V was clipped by 2 bases and J by 9 bases, with 17 bases between them. The length of the CDR3 is 15 residues. Germline CDR1 SGHAT, CDR2 FQNNGV. DNA of the CDR3: TGTGCCAGCAGCTTAATGATCCAGAGTGGTGGTGAGCAGTTCTTC. Its translation is CASSLMIQSGGEQFF.

This clone was detected only once. In nucleotides, the CDR3 is TGCGCCAGCAGCCTTACCGGGACTAGACCCACAGATACGCAGTATTTT. As protein: CASSLTGTRPTDTQYF. The chain is built from TRBV4-1 and TRBJ2-3; 8 positions agree with TRBD2. With 4 bases clipped from V and 2 bases from J, the junction kept 8 bases outside the gene matches. CDR3 length equals 16 residues. Germline V lookup: CDR1 MGHRA, CDR2 YSYEKL.

This chain connects TRBV28 to TRBJ2-2; D is possibly TRBD1 (6 bases). Germline CDR1 is MDHEN and CDR2 is SYDVKM. CDR3 length equals 15 residues. The V gene lost 3 bases and the J gene lost 5 bases, with 13 bases spanning the gap. This chain's CDR3 is CASSFALGGTGELFF. The CDR3 bases are TGTGCCAGCAGTTTTGCGCTAGGGGGTACCGGGGAGCTGTTTTTT.

The chain employs TRBV6-1 and TRBJ2-3; D remains ambiguous. CDR3 length: 15 amino acids. The germline V gene has CDR1 MNHNS and CDR2 SASEGT. Trimming took 5 bases from V and 10 from J, leaving 22 bases between them. CDR3 residues: CASSFSQAPPAAQYF. The DNA for the CDR3 is TGTGCCAGCAGTTTTTCTCAGGCCCCCCCGGCAGCGCAGTATTTT.

The chain joins TRBV5-1 to TRBJ1-2; D is undetermined. The CDR3 covers 13 residues. CDR1 is SGHRS and CDR2 is YFSETQ in the germline V gene. The V and J ends lost 0 bases and 8 bases respectively, with 11 bases between them. The CDR3 region is CASSLAQSLGYTF. DNA of the CDR3: TGCGCCAGCAGCTTGGCCCAGAGTCTCGGCTACACCTTC.

The rearrangement links TRBV7-2 to TRBJ2-7; TRBD2 matches 12 bases. This CDR3 is built from 19 residues. V lost 1 base, J lost 2 bases, and 12 bases stayed unmatched. Germline V gene data show CDR1 as SGHTA and CDR2 as FQGNSA. CDR3 residues: CASSLEPTSGSFRPYEQYF. CDR3 sequence (DNA): TGTGCCAGCAGCTTAGAGCCGACTAGCGGGAGTTTCAGACCCTACGAGCAGTACTTC.

This clone was seen once. The rearrangement joins TRBV13 to TRBJ2-1; D is unclear. The length of the CDR3 is 15 residues. V was pared by 5 bases and J by 1 base, with 12 bases between. The germline V gene has CDR1 PRHDT and CDR2 FYEKMQ (reference sequence). The CDR3, as DNA: TGTGCCAGCAGCCCGGACCCGGCGTCCTACAATGAGCAGTTCTTC. It yields the protein CASSPDPASYNEQFF.

The chain couples TRBV7-9 to TRBJ1-1, with D uncertain. This CDR3 has 13 residues. Germline CDR1 and CDR2: SEHNR and FQNEAQ (reference sequence). Between the trimmed V and J ends, which lost 5 bases and 0 bases, there was a span of 7 bases. The CDR3 nucleotides read TGTGCCAGCAGCCTACTCATGAACACTGAAGCTTTCTTT. Its protein is CASSLLMNTEAFF. Looking up the rest from reference TRBV7-9 and TRBJ1-1 gives the full variable domain: DTGVSQNPRHKITKRGQNVTFRCDPISEHNRLYWYRQTLGQGPEFLTYFQNEAQLEKSRLLSDRFSAERPKGSFSTLEIQRTEQGDSAMYLCASSLLMNTEAFFGQGTRLTVV.